What follows describes a single T cell receptor beta chain. This clone was seen only once. Its target antigen remains unknown. Base qualities are not provided; no much larger clone lies one nucleotide away. TCRbeta CDR3 regions were amplified from genomic DNA using the immunoSEQ Assay, a bias-controlled multiplex PCR. Turning to the authors' computational methods: The number of nucleated cells in each sample was estimated by amplification of reference gene primers within the assay. Sequence reads were collapsed and filtered to measure the absolute abundance of every unique TCRbeta CDR3 rearrangement. Productive Simpson clonality was computed per sample as the square root of Simpson's diversity index over productive rearrangements. Held by TCRdb, this immuneACCESS table contains in-frame sequences only and omits some clones. Under half of the omission traces to an unresolved V gene where checked; the cause of the rest is unknown. V, J and clone size are those of that table, while D and trimming were read from the DNA. Here the sample has around 160,000 clones; more than 75% occur a single time. In total, the top ten clones hold 10% to 15% of the sample.

Whole blood was collected in K2EDTA tubes by collaborating institutions according to the institutions' own protocols. For TCRbeta analysis, collaborator samples were shipped as frozen whole blood, as isolated PBMCs, or as DNA extracted from either sample type. The V and J ends are trimmed by 6 bases and 0 bases, leaving 9 bases between them. The germline V gene sets CDR1 to SGHRS and CDR2 to YFSETQ. The CDR3 contains 14 residues, cysteine and phenylalanine counted. The entry retains the CDR3 DNA only, 42 bases that are in frame from base 1. The data were taken from a study of blood T cell repertoires in COVID-19 (TCRdb year 2020). Broadly, across the study: Collaborator samples came from the United States, Italy and Spain and covered acute and convalescent phases of COVID-19. The material from the prospective study consisted of cDNA or gDNA derived from T cells, B-cell-depleted T cells, or PBMCs. Deeply sampled blood TCRbeta repertoires from subjects exposed to, actively infected with, or recovered from COVID-19 were included in the dataset. The repertoires were released in a freely available public database intended as a resource for research on the immune response to SARS-CoV-2. The samples were drawn from the first 160 participants of the ongoing ImmuneRACE study and from 950 to 1,500 subjects provided by 6 global collaborators. Nearly every sample came with metadata listing a de-identified subject ID, COVID-19 status, age in years and sex. Where available, HLA class I and class II types were obtained from metadata supplied by the sample provider rather than from assay-based typing.

Broad study findings and their caveats: The amount of clinical and demographic metadata varied by source and participant and was provided uncurated.

The clonotype originates from a man in his 60s with active or convalescent COVID-19. The chain was built from TRBV5-1 and TRBJ2-2; no D gene can be assigned with confidence. Sample: peripheral blood. The nucleotide sequence is TGCGCCAGCATGTTAGGAGCGAACACCGGGGAGCTGTTTTTT. Translated, this gives CASMLGANTGELFF.